The clone carrying this T cell receptor beta chain came up a few times. This sample is drawn from a study of shared clonotypes between healthy human individuals. The protocol was immunoSEQ multiplex PCR, while the TCRdb copy is restricted to in-frame clones and leaves out a portion. Here the sample spans about 1.1 million clones, approximately 80% being singletons. The sequenced sample was memory CD4+ T cells from PBMCs. The subset is: CD45RA-negative fraction. This sequence originates from a man aged 18 to 30 in good health. Some clones in this sample may be carry-over from other donors' samples.

The DNA for the CDR3 is TGTGCCAGCAGCCTACCTTGGCCGATGAACACTGAAGCTTTCTTT. It codes for CASSLPWPMNTEAFF. The gene calls are TRBV7-6 and TRBJ1-1, with D uncertain. Trimming took off 5 bases at V and 0 bases at J, with 13 bases between the two ends. Germline CDR1 SGHVS, CDR2 FNYEAQ. CDR3 length equals 15 residues.